The text below deals with one T cell receptor beta chain. The antigen is unknown. This specimen includes other DNA sequences encoding the same CDR3. These data originate in a study of shared clonotypes between healthy human individuals. Overall study context: Donors consisted of two women and a few men between 18 and 49.

Study conclusions and caveats: A handful of donors showed sharing of about 4.6% of naive CD4 clonotypes. What naive subsets generally showed was a larger estimated richness than memory subsets showed.

CDR1 and CDR2 (germline): SGHRS, YFSETQ. The CDR3 sequence is 14 residues long. The ends were cut back, 0 bases at V and 0 bases at J, with 7 bases in the middle. Repertoires were generated with immunoSEQ multiplex PCR, while TCRdb's copy carries only in-frame clones and drops some. The sample includes 2,500,000 or so clones, under 95% seen only once; the top ten take around 0.38%. The chain recombines TRBV5-1 with TRBJ2-7; weak D call: TRBD2 (6 bases). The sequenced sample consisted of naive CD4+ T cells from PBMCs. As for subset: CD45RA+ positively selected. The TCR originated in a man younger than 35 in good health. Some clones in this sample may be carry-over from other donors' samples. The CDR3 DNA follows: TGCGCCAGCAGCTTGGCCGGGAGCTCCTACGAGCAGTACTTC. Protein sequence: CASSLAGSSYEQYF.